This T cell receptor beta chain was captured in a study of PD-1 blockade in classical Hodgkin lymphoma. Every patient was affected by relapse after autologous stem cell transplantation, while exposure to brentuximab vedotin was not uniform. The method was immunoSEQ multiplex PCR; TCRdb's version includes in-frame clones alone and lacks a portion of them. The sample has approximately 80,000 clones, 75% to 90% seen once; the top ten hold less than 25%. Germline CDR1 SGHTA, CDR2 FQGNSA. V was clipped by 6 bases and J by 5 bases, with 10 bases between them. The CDR3 covers 12 residues. The TCR was taken from a human donor with classical Hodgkin lymphoma. This sample comprised peripheral blood mononuclear cells (PBMCs), obtained at baseline. This chain connects TRBV7-2 to TRBJ1-2; D is undetermined. As DNA, the CDR3 is TGTGCCAGCAGTAAGGGCGGGTATGGCTACACCTTC. Protein: CASSKGGYGYTF.